The 24 T cell receptor beta chains below all came from one sample that was sequenced in a study of T cell changes during pregnancy in multiple sclerosis. Using immunoSEQ multiplex PCR, the repertoire was profiled, and TCRdb retains in-frame clones only, with some absent. The sample records about 48,000 clones, 88% being singletons. The starting material was CD4+ T cells from peripheral blood mononuclear cells, obtained in the second trimester of pregnancy. The receptors were sampled from a female donor with multiple sclerosis, enrolled in a pregnancy study.

V gene TRBV18 combines with J gene TRBJ2-3, with D maybe TRBD2 (6 bases). Trimming took 0 bases from V and 0 from J, leaving 10 bases between them. CDR3 length equals 16 residues. Germline V gene sequence: CDR1 KGHSH, CDR2 LQKENI. The DNA of the CDR3 is TGTGCCAGCTCACCACCTAGCGGAACTAGCACAGATACGCAGTATTTT. It translates to CASSPPSGTSTDTQYF.

The chain combines TRBV6-6 with TRBJ2-5; 12 bases fit TRBD2. The CDR3 has 16 amino acids. With V trimmed by 5 bases and J by 5 bases, 9 bases remained unmatched. The V gene's germline CDR1 is MNHNY and CDR2 SVGAGI (reference sequence). The CDR3 region has the DNA TGTGCCAGCAGTCTCCTAGCGGGAGGGCCTCGGGAGACCCAGTACTTC. The encoded protein is CASSLLAGGPRETQYF.

CDR3 sequence (DNA): TGTGCCAGCAGCTTGGACACAGTGAACACTGAAGCTTTCTTT. The encoded protein is CASSLDTVNTEAFF. This sequence joins TRBV5-4 and TRBJ1-1, with D unresolved. Trimming stripped 0 bases from V and 0 bases from J, with 6 bases between. Per the germline V gene, CDR1 is SGHNT and CDR2 is YYREEE (reference sequence). The CDR3 length is 14 residues. Filled out from reference TRBV5-4 and TRBJ1-1, the complete variable domain reads ETGVTQSPTHLIKTRGQQVTLRCSSQSGHNTVSWYQQALGQGPQFIFQYYREEENGRGNFPPRFSGLQFPNYSSELNVNALELDDSALYLCASSLDTVNTEAFFGQGTRLTVV.

The V gene is TRBV6-1, the J gene TRBJ2-5; possible D gene TRBD1, 6 bases. This CDR3 is built from 15 residues. Germline CDR1 is MNHNS and CDR2 is SASEGT. Trimming removed 6 bases at V and 2 bases at J, with 16 bases between. The CDR3 DNA is TGTGCCAGCAGAGACCCGGGACATCATCAAGAGACCCAGTACTTC. It encodes CASRDPGHHQETQYF.

The chain joins TRBV5-6 to TRBJ2-3; TRBD1 might be the D (7 bases). V shed 6 bases and J shed 0 bases, with 26 bases lying between them. Germline loops: CDR1 SGHDT, CDR2 YYEEEE. CDR3 length: 19 residues. CDR3 protein: CASIADRDLLRTSTDTQYF. In DNA, the CDR3 is TGTGCCAGCATCGCCGACAGGGACTTACTCAGAACTAGCACAGATACGCAGTATTTT.

This sequence joins TRBV29-1 and TRBJ2-1, with TRBD1 identical over 9 bases. CDR1 is SQVTM, CDR2 ANQGSEA, per germline. The V gene end was trimmed by 7 bases and the J gene end by 4 bases; junction bases not matched to a gene: 2. CDR3 size: 12 residues. The CDR3 region is CSAGTGYNEQFF. The CDR3 region has the DNA TGCAGCGCTGGGACAGGGTACAATGAGCAGTTCTTC.

V usage is TRBV5-6 and J usage is TRBJ2-4, with TRBD1 matching 7 bases. CDR1 and CDR2 from the germline V gene are SGHDT and YYEEEE. The CDR3 length is 14 residues. V lost 3 bases and J lost 7; bases outside the gene matches: 7. The CDR3 is CASSSTGVVNIQYF. The CDR3 DNA sequence: TGTGCCAGCAGCTCCACAGGGGTAGTCAACATTCAGTACTTC.

The chain combines TRBV27 with TRBJ1-5; 7 bases are shared with TRBD1. Germline V lookup: CDR1 MNHEY, CDR2 SMNVEV (reference sequence). The CDR3 spans 17 residues. The V gene end was trimmed by 5 bases and the J gene end by 5 bases; junction bases not matched to a gene: 15. CDR3 DNA: TGTGCCAGCAGTCCCCCGGTAGGGACAGCCCCTTATCAGCCCCAGCATTTT. This sequence encodes CASSPPVGTAPYQPQHF.

This sequence joins TRBV7-3 and TRBJ2-1, with a tentative D call TRBD2 (7 bases). The CDR3 consists of 16 residues. Per germline, CDR1 SGHTA and CDR2 FQGTGA. V was trimmed by 4 bases and J by 6 bases, leaving 19 bases between them. The chain's CDR3 is CASSSKGGTGGNEQFF. The DNA for the CDR3 is TGTGCCAGCAGCTCGAAAGGGGGGACGGGAGGCAATGAGCAGTTCTTC.

The DNA of the CDR3 is TGTGCCAGCAGCGTGACTAGCAATGAGCAGTTCTTC. Its protein is CASSVTSNEQFF. This chain joins TRBV6-1 and TRBJ2-1, with a weak D call TRBD2 (6 bases). Deletions cut 6 bases from V and 6 bases from J, with 9 bases between. Germline V gene sequence: CDR1 MNHNS, CDR2 SASEGT. The CDR3 is made up of 12 amino acids.

V gene TRBV18 combines with J gene TRBJ2-1; TRBD2 aligns across 10 bases. This CDR3 spans 18 amino acids. The V and J ends lost 4 bases and 5 bases, in that order; junction bases with no gene match: 14. Germline values: CDR1 KGHSH, CDR2 LQKENI. This CDR3 is CASSQDVSGRYPNNEQFF. CDR3 nucleotides: TGTGCCAGCTCACAGGATGTTAGCGGGAGGTACCCTAACAATGAGCAGTTCTTC.

CDR3 protein: CAISPQGAKSTDTQYF. The CDR3 nucleotides are TGTGCCATCAGCCCACAGGGGGCGAAGAGCACAGATACGCAGTATTTT. The gene calls are TRBV10-3 and TRBJ2-3; 9 nucleotides match TRBD1. CDR1 is ENHRY and CDR2 is SYGVKD in the germline V gene. J was trimmed by 0 bases and V by 6 bases; bases with no gene match: 7. The CDR3 is 16 amino acids.

The rearrangement joins TRBV5-1 to TRBJ2-1; 8 bases match TRBD2. The V segment lost 0 bases and the J segment 6 bases; nucleotides outside the gene matches: 5. CDR3 size: 15 residues. CDR1 SGHRS and CDR2 YFSETQ come from the germline V gene. CDR3 sequence reads: CASSLGLALSNEQFF. In DNA, the CDR3 is TGCGCCAGCAGCTTGGGACTAGCGCTTTCCAATGAGCAGTTCTTC.

The gene calls are TRBV10-3 and TRBJ1-1; 9 nucleotides match TRBD1. The trim removed 6 bases at V and 3 bases at J, leaving 5 bases unmatched. This CDR3 is built from 14 residues. Germline CDR1 and CDR2: ENHRY and SYGVKD. The CDR3, as DNA: TGTGCCATCAGGGGACAGGGTGGGGACACTGAAGCTTTCTTT. It is translated as CAIRGQGGDTEAFF.

V and J are TRBV19 and TRBJ2-2; 7 bases agree with TRBD1. CDR3 length: 18 amino acids. CDR1 and CDR2 (germline): LNHDA, SQIVND (reference sequence). J lost 0 bases, V lost 4 bases, and 11 bases had no gene match. For the CDR3, the DNA is TGTGCCAGTAGTACTAACAGGGGCCACACACCGAACACCGGGGAGCTGTTTTTT. Translated, it gives CASSTNRGHTPNTGELFF.

Only a few counts were recorded for this clone. The J gene is TRBJ2-7, the V gene TRBV13; 8 bases match TRBD1. The CDR3 extends over 14 amino acids. Germline V gives CDR1 PRHDT, CDR2 FYEKMQ (reference sequence). Trimming at V came to 2 bases and at J to 5 bases, leaving 5 bases not matched to a gene. The CDR3: CASSLTGGNHEQYF. The CDR3 coding sequence is TGTGCCAGCAGCTTAACAGGGGGAAACCACGAGCAGTACTTC.

The J gene is TRBJ2-3, the V gene TRBV7-2; 11 bases are a match to TRBD2. V lost 3 bases and J lost 1; bases outside the gene matches: 9. The CDR3 spans 18 residues. Germline V gene sequence: CDR1 SGHTA, CDR2 FQGNSA. CDR3 amino acids: CASSLTSGMVQGTDTQYF. CDR3 sequence (DNA): TGTGCCAGCAGCTTGACTAGCGGGATGGTCCAAGGCACAGATACGCAGTATTTT.

The DNA for the CDR3 is TGTGCCAGCAGTGAAACCGGGACTAGCGGCGCCGGGGAGCTGTTTTTT. This codes for CASSETGTSGAGELFF. The J gene is TRBJ2-2, the V gene TRBV6-1, with 11 bases lining up with TRBD2. Germline assignment: CDR1 MNHNS and CDR2 SASEGT. Germline trimming cut 2 bases from V and 6 bases from J; bases unmatched to any gene: 5. CDR3 length: 16 residues.

In this sample, this clone turned up a few times. The gene calls are TRBV6-1 and TRBJ1-1; D is uncertain. V shed 6 bases and J shed 5 bases, with 19 bases lying between them. The CDR3 has 15 residues. Germline CDR1 reads MNHNS; CDR2 reads SASEGT. CDR3 residues: CASSQVATLRTEAFF. The CDR3, as DNA: TGTGCCAGCAGCCAAGTTGCTACCCTGAGGACTGAAGCTTTCTTT.

The chain uses TRBV5-1 and TRBJ2-1, with 7 bases lining up with TRBD1. This CDR3 is 13 amino acids long. The trim removed 2 bases at V and 10 bases at J, leaving 6 bases unmatched. Germline V gene sequence: CDR1 SGHRS, CDR2 YFSETQ. CDR3 sequence reads: CASSFAGTEEQFF. In DNA form, the CDR3 reads TGCGCCAGCAGCTTCGCCGGGACAGAGGAGCAGTTCTTC. The full variable domain, rest sourced from reference TRBV5-1 and TRBJ2-1, is KAGVTQTPRYLIKTRGQQVTLSCSPISGHRSVSWYQQTPGQGLQFLFEYFSETQRNKGNFPGRFSGRQFSNSRSEMNVSTLELGDSALYLCASSFAGTEEQFFGPGTRLTVL.

V is TRBV2 and J is TRBJ1-6; a possible D gene is TRBD1 (5 bases). Trimming pared 2 bases from V and 10 bases from J, leaving 12 bases between. Looked up from germline, CDR1 is SNHLY and CDR2 is FYNNEI. This CDR3 has 14 amino acids. The CDR3 reads CASSERQGGSPLHF. In DNA, the CDR3 is TGTGCCAGCAGTGAAAGGCAGGGTGGATCACCCCTCCACTTT.

The chain links TRBV18 to TRBJ2-2; 10 positions agree with TRBD1. Trimming took 3 bases from V and 1 from J; bases not matched to a gene: 2. Looked up from germline, CDR1 is KGHSH and CDR2 is LQKENI. The CDR3 is made up of 16 amino acids. The CDR3 DNA reads as TGTGCCAGCTCACCCCGGACAGGGGGGAACACCGGGGAGCTGTTTTTT. Translating gives CASSPRTGGNTGELFF.

The chain employs TRBV19 and TRBJ2-7, with a possible D match to TRBD2 (5 bases). CDR3 length equals 14 residues. Germline V lookup: CDR1 LNHDA, CDR2 SQIVND (reference sequence). Between the trimmed V and J ends, which lost 5 bases and 0 bases, there was a span of 11 bases. CDR3 sequence (DNA): TGTGCCAGTAGTCCCGGACTCATCTCCTACGAGCAGTACTTC. Translation: CASSPGLISYEQYF.

This sequence joins TRBV10-2 and TRBJ2-1; D possibly corresponds to TRBD2 (6 bases). V was pared by 2 bases and J by 4 bases, with 15 bases between. The germline CDR1 and CDR2 sequences are WSHSY and SAAADI. The CDR3 has 16 amino acids. CDR3 nucleotides: TGCGCCAGCAGTGAGAGGTCGGGAGTAGCGTACAATGAGCAGTTCTTC. Translating gives CASSERSGVAYNEQFF.